Following are 11 T cell receptor beta chains from one sample sequenced in a study of blood T cell repertoires in COVID-19. Produced via immunoSEQ multiplex PCR; TCRdb's table is partial and in-frame only. The sample has tens of thousands of clones, approximately 86% seen once. The sequencing sample was made of peripheral blood. The source is a man aged 65 to 79 with acute or convalescent COVID-19.

V is TRBV5-1 and J is TRBJ2-5, with 9 nucleotides matching TRBD1. V lost 5 bases to trimming and J lost 5 bases; unmatched junction nucleotides: 10. The germline CDR1 and CDR2 sequences are SGHRS and YFSETQ. CDR3 length: 15 residues. CDR3 sequence: CASSRNRGLGETQYF. CDR3 DNA: TGCGCCAGCAGTCGAAACAGGGGGCTAGGGGAGACCCAGTACTTC.

V gene TRBV7-2 combines with J gene TRBJ2-7; D is undetermined. The CDR3 totals 13 residues. V shed 1 base and J shed 5 bases, with 9 bases lying between them. CDR1 and CDR2 (germline): SGHTA, FQGNSA. For the CDR3, the DNA is TGTGCCAGCAGCTTAGAGGCCCGGGACGAGCAGTACTTC. Translation: CASSLEARDEQYF.

This clone appeared a single time. V usage is TRBV2 and J usage is TRBJ1-5, with 7 bases that match TRBD1. Germline V gives CDR1 SNHLY, CDR2 FYNNEI. Trimming took 5 bases from V and 0 from J; bases not matched to a gene: 7. The CDR3 consists of 16 residues. The CDR3 nucleotides are TGTGCCAGCAGTCCCCGGGACAGAGGTAGCAATCAGCCCCAGCATTTT. This gives the protein CASSPRDRGSNQPQHF.

V and J are TRBV19 and TRBJ2-3; 10 bases are shared with TRBD1. The V and J ends lost 9 bases and 1 base, in that order; junction bases with no gene match: 13. Germline V gives CDR1 LNHDA, CDR2 SQIVND (reference sequence). This CDR3 contains 17 residues. CDR3 in DNA: TGTGCCAGCGGACAGGGGGTATTTAAGGCCGGCACAGATACGCAGTATTTT. Its translation is CASGQGVFKAGTDTQYF.

This clone has more than one count but fewer than ten. The chain employs TRBV2 and TRBJ2-2; the match to TRBD2 covers 7 bases. The junction had 6 bases not matched to a gene; V was cut back by 2 bases and J by 6 bases. This CDR3 has 15 residues. Per the germline V gene, CDR1 is SNHLY and CDR2 is FYNNEI. The CDR3 region is CASSELAGEAGELFF. In DNA form, the CDR3 reads TGTGCCAGCAGTGAACTGGCGGGAGAGGCCGGGGAGCTGTTTTTT.

In the case of this clone: Other nucleotide sequences from this sample produce the same CDR3. The chain combines TRBV18 with TRBJ1-5; weak D call: TRBD1 (5 bases). Trimming removed 0 bases from V and 2 bases from J, with 5 bases in between. The CDR3 is 14 residues long. CDR1 is KGHSH and CDR2 is LQKENI in the germline V gene. The CDR3 region is CASSPPGGNQPQHF. As DNA, the CDR3 is TGTGCCAGCTCACCACCAGGGGGCAATCAGCCCCAGCATTTT.

This chain joins TRBV11-2 and TRBJ1-6, with a tentative D call TRBD1 (5 bases). The CDR3 totals 13 residues. Trimming cost V 7 bases and J 9 bases, with 13 bases left between them. In germline, CDR1 is SGHAT, CDR2 FQNNGV. Here the CDR3 reads CASTPGLGSPLHF. The CDR3 DNA is TGTGCCAGCACCCCGGGACTCGGTTCACCCCTCCACTTT.

V and J are TRBV14 and TRBJ2-6, with D uncertain. The germline V and J ends were trimmed by 2 bases and 4 bases, with 9 bases remaining between them. Germline V gene data show CDR1 as SGHDN and CDR2 as FVKESK. The CDR3 contains 15 residues. DNA of the CDR3: TGTGCCAGCAGCCAAATCGCAGGAGGGGCCAACGTCCTGACTTTC. Its translation: CASSQIAGGANVLTF.

There are a few counts of this clone. CDR3 in DNA: TGCGCCAGCAGCCAAGGTGGGACAGCCTATGGCTACACCTTC. Translating gives CASSQGGTAYGYTF. The chain carries TRBV4-3 and TRBJ1-2, with 7 positions matching TRBD1. CDR3 size: 14 residues. V dropped 1 base and J dropped 4; count of bases not matched to a gene: 3. Germline V gives CDR1 LGHNA, CDR2 YSLEER.

The rearrangement links TRBV19 to TRBJ2-3, with 12 bases that match TRBD1. V lost 5 bases to trimming and J lost 4 bases; unmatched junction nucleotides: 7. The germline V gene has CDR1 LNHDA and CDR2 SQIVND (reference sequence). The CDR3 loop spans 16 amino acids. CDR3: CASSVTGTGGPDTQYF. The CDR3 region has the DNA TGTGCCAGTAGTGTAACCGGGACAGGGGGCCCAGATACGCAGTATTTT.

This chain uses TRBV27 with TRBJ1-2, with no clear D. Germline CDR1 and CDR2: MNHEY and SMNVEV (reference sequence). The CDR3 extends over 14 amino acids. Trimming removed 6 bases at V and 0 bases at J, with 11 bases between. CDR3 bases: TGTGCCAGCAGCTACGAAGCCCCTAACTATGGCTACACCTTC. It codes for CASSYEAPNYGYTF.